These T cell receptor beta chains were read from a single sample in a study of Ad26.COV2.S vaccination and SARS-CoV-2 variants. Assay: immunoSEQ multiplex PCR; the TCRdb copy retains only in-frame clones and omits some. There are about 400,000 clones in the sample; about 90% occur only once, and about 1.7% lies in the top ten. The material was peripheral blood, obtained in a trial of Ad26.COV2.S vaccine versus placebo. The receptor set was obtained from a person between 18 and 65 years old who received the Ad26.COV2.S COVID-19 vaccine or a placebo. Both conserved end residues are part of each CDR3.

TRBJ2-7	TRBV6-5	CASAEGSSYEQYF
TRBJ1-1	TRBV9	CASSVGGSTEAFF
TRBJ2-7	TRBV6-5	CASRTIEGRYEQYF
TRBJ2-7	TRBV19	CASSIGSGPTYEQYF
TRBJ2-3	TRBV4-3	CASSQDWTSATDTQYF
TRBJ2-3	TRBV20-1	CSASDKASPSTDTQYF
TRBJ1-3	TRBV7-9	CASSLSGHISGNTIYF
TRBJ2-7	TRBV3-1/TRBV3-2	CASTDGTFSYEQYF
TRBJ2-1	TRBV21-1	CARVGDPGQGANEQFF
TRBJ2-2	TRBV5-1	CASSLKTGLGELFF
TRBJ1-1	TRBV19	CASSINPVPGEAFF
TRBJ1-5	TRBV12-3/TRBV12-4	CASSSGLNQPQHF
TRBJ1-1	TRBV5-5	CASSLRGSRNTEAFF
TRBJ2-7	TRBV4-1	CASSQVSMYEQYF
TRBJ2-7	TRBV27	CASPPLRGGTPYEQYF
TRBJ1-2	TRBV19	CASSTPNHGYTF
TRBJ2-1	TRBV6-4	CASAPSSANNEQFF
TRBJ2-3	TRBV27	CASSSQGGPSYTQYF
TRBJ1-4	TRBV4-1	CASSQGQGEKLFF
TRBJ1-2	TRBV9	CASRDTRTYGYTF
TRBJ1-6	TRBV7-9	CASSGVLDNSPLHF
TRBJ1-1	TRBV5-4	CASRDRGRGNTEAFF
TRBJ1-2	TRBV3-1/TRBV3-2	CASSQDSGHFYGYTF
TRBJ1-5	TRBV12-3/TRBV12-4	CASSFLGIQPQHF
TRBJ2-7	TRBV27	CASSFDGGGISYEQYF
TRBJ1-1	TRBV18	CASSLNIVDRDPKLNTEAFF
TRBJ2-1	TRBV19	CASSGSGGYYNEQFF
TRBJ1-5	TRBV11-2	CASSSGQGAFQPQHF
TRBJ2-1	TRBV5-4	CASSLSGANEQFF